The rows below give T cell receptor beta chains drawn from one sample of a study of cytomegalovirus exposure and HLA in healthy donors. Using immunoSEQ multiplex PCR, the repertoire was profiled, and TCRdb retains in-frame clones only, with some absent. The sample includes roughly 190,000 clones, around 77% of them seen just once. Sequencing input: PBMCs. These receptors originate from a female donor in good health and CMV-seronegative. Both conserved end residues are part of each CDR3. Fields, in order: CDR3 length, D gene, V gene, J gene, clone size, CDR3 DNA, CDR3 protein. D genes are given only for firm matches. Only part of the rows carry a size: once, few, many, or a class if the clone is expanded.

len: 16
d_gene: NA
v_gene: TRBV19
j_gene: TRBJ1-1
abundance: NA
CDR3nt: TGTGCCAGTAGCCTCCCTACCCCGGGGGGTGGCACTGAAGCTTTCTTT
CDR3aa: CASSLPTPGGGTEAFF

len: 15
d_gene: TRBD1
v_gene: TRBV5-1
j_gene: TRBJ1-1
abundance: NA
CDR3nt: TGCGCCAGCAGCTTGGGGACAGGGTACTCCGCTGAAGCTTTCTTT
CDR3aa: CASSLGTGYSAEAFF

len: 15
d_gene: TRBD1
v_gene: TRBV28
j_gene: TRBJ2-3
abundance: NA
CDR3nt: TGTGCCAGCGGAATACAGGGGTCCATTTCGGGTACGCAGTATTTT
CDR3aa: CASGIQGSISGTQYF

len: 14
d_gene: NA
v_gene: TRBV11-1
j_gene: TRBJ2-5
abundance: NA
CDR3nt: TGTGCCAGCAGCTTGTATAAACAGAAAGAGACCCAGTACTTC
CDR3aa: CASSLYKQKETQYF

len: 14
d_gene: NA
v_gene: TRBV5-6
j_gene: TRBJ1-2
abundance: NA
CDR3nt: TGTGCCAGCAGAACAGGTGTAGGAGATTATGGCTACACCTTC
CDR3aa: CASRTGVGDYGYTF

len: 20
d_gene: TRBD1
v_gene: TRBV27
j_gene: TRBJ1-4
abundance: NA
CDR3nt: TGTGCCAGCAGTTATAGCTCCATTTGGTCCCCCCACAGGGGTAATGAAAAACTGTTTTTT
CDR3aa: CASSYSSIWSPHRGNEKLFF

len: 14
d_gene: NA
v_gene: TRBV6-6
j_gene: TRBJ2-1
abundance: NA
CDR3nt: TGTGCCATCACCGGGACTCCCTTGGTCGGTGAGCAGTTCTTC
CDR3aa: CAITGTPLVGEQFF

len: 15
d_gene: TRBD1
v_gene: TRBV18
j_gene: TRBJ2-2
abundance: NA
CDR3nt: TGTGCCAGCTCACCACGACAGGGGGTTGGCGGGGAGCTGTTTTTT
CDR3aa: CASSPRQGVGGELFF

len: 10
d_gene: NA
v_gene: TRBV6-5
j_gene: TRBJ1-1
abundance: NA
CDR3nt: TGTGCCAGCAGTTACGCGGAAGCTTTCTTT
CDR3aa: CASSYAEAFF

len: 16
d_gene: TRBD1
v_gene: TRBV6-5
j_gene: TRBJ1-6
abundance: NA
CDR3nt: TGTGCCAGCAGTTACTCTCCGACAGGGATAGATTCACCCCTCCACTTT
CDR3aa: CASSYSPTGIDSPLHF

len: 17
d_gene: TRBD2
v_gene: TRBV30
j_gene: TRBJ2-5
abundance: NA
CDR3nt: TGTGCCTGGAGTGTAGCCCTAGCGGGGGGGCCAAGGGAGACCCAGTACTTC
CDR3aa: CAWSVALAGGPRETQYF

len: 14
d_gene: TRBD1
v_gene: TRBV6-1
j_gene: TRBJ1-5
abundance: NA
CDR3nt: TGTGCCAGCACCCCAGACAGGGTAAATCAGCCCCAGCATTTT
CDR3aa: CASTPDRVNQPQHF

len: 14
d_gene: NA
v_gene: TRBV7-2
j_gene: TRBJ2-1
abundance: NA
CDR3nt: TGTGCCAGCAGCTCAGAATGGGCCACGGATGAGCAGTTCTTC
CDR3aa: CASSSEWATDEQFF

len: 12
d_gene: NA
v_gene: TRBV6-6
j_gene: TRBJ2-2
abundance: NA
CDR3nt: TGTGCCAGCAGCTCAGGGATGGGGGAGCTGTTTTTT
CDR3aa: CASSSGMGELFF

len: 15
d_gene: TRBD2
v_gene: TRBV19
j_gene: TRBJ2-1
abundance: NA
CDR3nt: TGTGCCAGTAGTATAGGCCTAGGACTAGCTAATGAGCAGTTCTTC
CDR3aa: CASSIGLGLANEQFF

len: 13
d_gene: NA
v_gene: TRBV28
j_gene: TRBJ2-7
abundance: NA
CDR3nt: TGTGCCAGCAGTTTTTCCCCCCGGGTCGAGCAGTACTTC
CDR3aa: CASSFSPRVEQYF

len: 14
d_gene: NA
v_gene: TRBV5-6
j_gene: TRBJ1-3
abundance: few
CDR3nt: TGTGCCAGCAGACAAGACAGCTCTGGAAACACCATATATTTT
CDR3aa: CASRQDSSGNTIYF

len: 14
d_gene: NA
v_gene: TRBV30
j_gene: TRBJ1-2
abundance: NA
CDR3nt: TGTGCCTGGAGGCTCCGGACAGTTAGGAATGGCTACACCTTC
CDR3aa: CAWRLRTVRNGYTF

len: 15
d_gene: TRBD1
v_gene: TRBV19
j_gene: TRBJ1-4
abundance: NA
CDR3nt: TGTGCCAGTAGGAACAGGGGGCGCGGTAATGAAAAACTGTTTTTT
CDR3aa: CASRNRGRGNEKLFF

len: 15
d_gene: TRBD1
v_gene: TRBV19
j_gene: TRBJ2-7
abundance: NA
CDR3nt: TGTGCCAGTAGCTCTACTGGACAGGGGGCTTGGGAGCAGTACTTC
CDR3aa: CASSSTGQGAWEQYF

len: 18
d_gene: TRBD1
v_gene: TRBV4-2
j_gene: TRBJ1-2
abundance: once
CDR3nt: TGTGCCAGCAGCCAAGATTTATCCGACAGGGGGCTCCTTTATGGCTACACCTTC
CDR3aa: CASSQDLSDRGLLYGYTF

len: 17
d_gene: TRBD1
v_gene: TRBV2
j_gene: TRBJ2-5
abundance: NA
CDR3nt: TGTGCCAGCAGGTCTCGACAGGGGGCGGACAACCAAGAGACCCAGTACTTC
CDR3aa: CASRSRQGADNQETQYF

len: 15
d_gene: NA
v_gene: TRBV12-2
j_gene: TRBJ2-2
abundance: NA
CDR3nt: TGTGCAAGTCGCTTAGATTGCGTGAACACCGGGGAGCTGTTTTTT
CDR3aa: CASRLDCVNTGELFF

len: 14
d_gene: NA
v_gene: TRBV18
j_gene: TRBJ1-3
abundance: NA
CDR3nt: TGTGCCAGCTCACCCGAGACAACTGGAAACACCATATATTTT
CDR3aa: CASSPETTGNTIYF

len: 13
d_gene: NA
v_gene: TRBV19
j_gene: TRBJ1-1
abundance: NA
CDR3nt: TGTGCCAGTAGTCTCCGACTTAACACTGAAGCTTTCTTT
CDR3aa: CASSLRLNTEAFF

len: 13
d_gene: NA
v_gene: TRBV7-9
j_gene: TRBJ1-4
abundance: NA
CDR3nt: TGTGCCAGCAGCTTCACAGGGCCTGAAAAACTGTTTTTT
CDR3aa: CASSFTGPEKLFF

len: 15
d_gene: TRBD1
v_gene: TRBV4-1
j_gene: TRBJ2-7
abundance: few
CDR3nt: TGCGCCAGCAGCCAAGTTTGGACAGGAGCTTACGAGCAGTACTTC
CDR3aa: CASSQVWTGAYEQYF

len: 17
d_gene: TRBD2
v_gene: TRBV13
j_gene: TRBJ2-2
abundance: NA
CDR3nt: TGTGCCAGCAGCTTTGGCCGGAAGCGGGACGACACCGGGGAGCTGTTTTTT
CDR3aa: CASSFGRKRDDTGELFF

len: 15
d_gene: TRBD1
v_gene: TRBV6-1
j_gene: TRBJ2-1
abundance: few
CDR3nt: TGTGCCAGCAGCCTCGGACAGGGAAGCTACAATGAGCAGTTCTTC
CDR3aa: CASSLGQGSYNEQFF

len: 19
d_gene: TRBD2
v_gene: TRBV28
j_gene: TRBJ2-3
abundance: NA
CDR3nt: TGTGCCAGCAGTTTATTCGGGAGCGGGGGAAATTCTGTCACAGATACGCAGTATTTT
CDR3aa: CASSLFGSGGNSVTDTQYF

len: 16
d_gene: NA
v_gene: TRBV18
j_gene: TRBJ1-1
abundance: NA
CDR3nt: TGTGCCAGCTCACCACCGTATATCCAGGGGAACACTGAAGCTTTCTTT
CDR3aa: CASSPPYIQGNTEAFF

len: 14
d_gene: NA
v_gene: TRBV7-2
j_gene: TRBJ1-1
abundance: NA
CDR3nt: TGTGCCAGCAGCGCCCAGGTCCCCAGACCTGAAGCTTTCTTT
CDR3aa: CASSAQVPRPEAFF

len: 13
d_gene: NA
v_gene: TRBV7-7
j_gene: TRBJ1-1
abundance: NA
CDR3nt: TGTGCCAGCAGCTCTGACACGAACACTGAAGCTTTCTTT
CDR3aa: CASSSDTNTEAFF

len: 17
d_gene: TRBD2
v_gene: TRBV27
j_gene: TRBJ2-2
abundance: NA
CDR3nt: TGTGCCAGCAGTGGCACCGGGACTAGCGGGTACACCGGGGAGCTGTTTTTT
CDR3aa: CASSGTGTSGYTGELFF

len: 14
d_gene: NA
v_gene: TRBV30
j_gene: TRBJ1-6
abundance: few
CDR3nt: TGTGCCTGGAGTGGGGGGCAGGATAATTCACCCCTCCACTTT
CDR3aa: CAWSGGQDNSPLHF

len: 16
d_gene: NA
v_gene: TRBV7-9
j_gene: TRBJ1-3
abundance: NA
CDR3nt: TGTGCCAGCAGCTTATGGACAGCGGGATCTGGAAACACCATATATTTT
CDR3aa: CASSLWTAGSGNTIYF

len: 12
d_gene: NA
v_gene: TRBV15
j_gene: TRBJ1-3
abundance: NA
CDR3nt: TGTGCCACCTCACAGACCCGGAACACCATATATTTT
CDR3aa: CATSQTRNTIYF